This TCR beta chain stems from a study of T cell responses to AZD1222 COVID-19 vaccine. V lost 1 base to trimming and J lost 5 bases, with 12 bases between them. Germline V gene data show CDR1 as SGHTA and CDR2 as FQGNSA. This CDR3 region has 15 residues. Measured with immunoSEQ multiplex PCR; TCRdb has only the in-frame clones, and not every one. The sample carries 200,000 to 250,000 clones, about 93% recorded once. As to this clone: The antigen remains unidentified.

Study conclusions and caveats: Spike-specific TCR breadth and depth went up after people got two AZD1222 doses. Among those given AZD1222, only six were seropositive at baseline.

The starting material was peripheral blood, obtained on day 0 of MenACWY control vaccination. The source is an adult in good health. This sequence joins TRBV7-2 and TRBJ2-1; perhaps TRBD2 as D (6 bases). DNA of the CDR3: TGTGCCAGCAGCTTAGACGGGGACTGGCACAATGAGCAGTTCTTC. This translates into CASSLDGDWHNEQFF. Looking up the rest from reference TRBV7-2 and TRBJ2-1 gives the full variable domain: GAGVSQSPSNKVTEKGKDVELRCDPISGHTALYWYRQSLGQGLEFLIYFQGNSAPDKSGLPSDRFSAERTGGSVSTLTIQRTQQEDSAVYLCASSLDGDWHNEQFFGPGTRLTVL.